The text below deals with one T cell receptor (beta chain). The data originate from a study of identical twins. This CDR3 region has 15 residues. The V and J ends lost 1 base and 1 base, in that order; junction bases with no gene match: 4. Germline CDR1 and CDR2: DFQATT and SNEGSKA (reference sequence). TCRdb reprocessed the 5' RACE reads via MiXCR and lists one record per CDR3 protein. The sample carries 1.5 million to 2 million distinct CDR3 sequences, 25% to 35% recorded once. This clonotype was obtained from a newborn girl in good health. Input material: cord blood. This rearrangement joins TRBV20-1 to TRBJ1-5; TRBD1 matches 7 bases. The CDR3 spells CSARGLRGSNQPQHF. The CDR3 DNA follows: TGCAGTGCTAGAGGCCTCAGGGGGAGCAATCAGCCCCAGCATTTT.